The 22 T cell receptor beta chains below all came from one sample that was sequenced in a study of cytomegalovirus exposure and HLA in healthy donors. The PCR made use of 60 Vbeta and 13 Jbeta primers. Data came from immunoSEQ multiplex PCR; TCRdb stores just in-frame clones and leaves some out. Of about 100,000 clones in the sample, 78% were seen once. The sequenced sample consisted of PBMCs. The receptor set was obtained from a woman aged 55-69 years in good health and CMV-seronegative.

This chain connects TRBV19 to TRBJ2-1; 11 bases match TRBD1. Germline CDR1 reads LNHDA; CDR2 reads SQIVND (reference sequence). The CDR3 contains 15 residues. V dropped 6 bases and J dropped 7; count of bases not matched to a gene: 8. The CDR3 sequence is CASRWGQGVRNEQFF. The CDR3, as DNA: TGTGCCAGTAGATGGGGACAGGGGGTACGGAATGAGCAGTTCTTC.

This chain connects TRBV13 to TRBJ2-3; D possibly corresponds to TRBD1 (6 bases). The CDR3 contains 15 residues. CDR1 and CDR2 (germline): PRHDT, FYEKMQ (reference sequence). Between the trimmed V and J ends, which lost 5 bases and 3 bases, there was a span of 15 bases. The CDR3 is CASSPYAGTTDTQYF. DNA for the CDR3: TGTGCCAGCAGCCCCTATGCAGGGACAACAGATACGCAGTATTTT.

This chain uses TRBV6-6 with TRBJ2-7, with D perhaps TRBD2 (6 bases). The CDR3 runs to 15 residues. Germline V lookup: CDR1 MNHNY, CDR2 SVGAGI (reference sequence). V dropped 4 bases and J dropped 2 bases, with 15 bases sitting between them. CDR3 nucleotides: TGTGCCAGCAGTTCATCGGGCGGGACCACCTACGAGCAGTACTTC. Its protein product is CASSSSGGTTYEQYF.

CDR3 protein: CASSLGKTGEPYGYTF. CDR3 DNA sequence: TGTGCCAGCAGCTTAGGAAAAACAGGGGAGCCCTATGGCTACACCTTC. This chain uses TRBV7-6 with TRBJ1-2; 7 positions agree with TRBD1. The V gene end was trimmed by 1 base and the J gene end by 4 bases; junction bases not matched to a gene: 9. Germline assignment: CDR1 SGHVS and CDR2 FNYEAQ. The CDR3 covers 16 residues.

The CDR3 is CASSSKGAGGPDTQYF. The CDR3, as DNA: TGTGCCAGCAGCTCAAAGGGAGCGGGAGGGCCCGATACGCAGTATTTT. This chain connects TRBV13 to TRBJ2-3; the match to TRBD2 covers 10 bases. The CDR3 length is 16 residues. Germline V gives CDR1 PRHDT, CDR2 FYEKMQ (reference sequence). V gave up 4 bases and J gave up 6 bases; unmatched junction bases: 10.

The rearrangement links TRBV5-6 to TRBJ1-1; D is unclear. CDR1 is SGHDT, CDR2 YYEEEE, per germline. The V end lost 0 bases, the J end lost 5 bases, and 11 bases lay between the germline ends. The CDR3 consists of 14 residues. The CDR3, as DNA: TGTGCCAGCAGCTTGGGAGGGTTTGCGACTGAAGCTTTCTTT. It encodes CASSLGGFATEAFF.

J is TRBJ1-2 and V is TRBV6-5; D not certain. CDR3 size: 15 residues. Looked up from germline, CDR1 is MNHEY and CDR2 is SVGAGI. V was shortened by 6 bases and J by 4 bases, with 18 bases between the two germline ends. CDR3 DNA sequence: TGTGCCAGCAGCACCACGAGTGAAGTCTTCTATGGCTACACCTTC. This gives the protein CASSTTSEVFYGYTF.

This chain joins TRBV11-3 and TRBJ2-5; 13 bases line up with TRBD2. Germline CDR1 reads SGHNT; CDR2 reads YENEEA. CDR3 size: 16 residues. V was pared by 4 bases and J by 5 bases, with 7 bases of the junction left unmatched. This CDR3 is CASSWGTSGAAETQYF. The CDR3 bases are TGTGCCAGCAGCTGGGGGACTAGCGGGGCTGCGGAGACCCAGTACTTC.

DNA of the CDR3: TGTGCCTGGAGGGCCGTGGCTCCTGGAGAGACCCAGTACTTC. Its protein product is CAWRAVAPGETQYF. The chain links TRBV30 to TRBJ2-5; D ambiguous. This CDR3 has 14 residues. V lost 3 bases and J lost 4, with 15 bases in between. Germline CDR1 is GTSNPN and CDR2 is SVGIG (reference sequence).

This clone has a handful of counts. This rearrangement joins TRBV7-9 to TRBJ1-4, with 9 nucleotides matching TRBD1. Trimming cost V 5 bases and J 8 bases; bases outside gene matches: 12. Germline V gives CDR1 SEHNR, CDR2 FQNEAQ (reference sequence). The CDR3 consists of 16 residues. The CDR3, as DNA: TGTGCCAGCAGCCCAGGCGTGGGACAGGGTCGCGAAAAACTGTTTTTT. As protein: CASSPGVGQGREKLFF. Combining the CDR3 with reference TRBV7-9 and TRBJ1-4 gives the whole variable domain DTGVSQNPRHKITKRGQNVTFRCDPISEHNRLYWYRQTLGQGPEFLTYFQNEAQLEKSRLLSDRFSAERPKGSFSTLEIQRTEQGDSAMYLCASSPGVGQGREKLFFGSGTQLSVL.

This clone has only one observation. The chain couples TRBV2 to TRBJ2-7; D perhaps matches TRBD1 (5 bases). From germline, CDR1 is SNHLY and CDR2 FYNNEI. The CDR3 is made up of 14 amino acids. V was clipped by 2 bases and J by 1 base, with 9 bases between them. CDR3 protein: CASSEIGQSYEQYF. As DNA, the CDR3 is TGTGCCAGCAGTGAAATAGGACAATCCTACGAGCAGTACTTC.

The V gene is TRBV5-8, the J gene TRBJ2-7, with 7 bases fitting TRBD2. CDR1 is SGHTS, CDR2 YDEGEE, per germline. The CDR3 has 14 residues. J lost 6 bases, V lost 6 bases, and 12 bases had no gene match. The CDR3: CASTPREDLTEQYF. CDR3 nucleotide sequence: TGTGCCAGCACCCCACGGGAGGACCTTACCGAGCAGTACTTC.

V and J are TRBV5-6 and TRBJ2-6; D remains unclear. Deletions cut 0 bases from V and 0 bases from J, with 4 bases between. The CDR3 consists of 15 residues. Germline V gene data show CDR1 as SGHDT and CDR2 as YYEEEE. DNA of the CDR3: TGTGCCAGCAGCTTGGGAGGCTCTGGGGCCAACGTCCTGACTTTC. Translated: CASSLGGSGANVLTF.

This clone has a single count. A read error may account for a junction end that differs from germline. The chain is built from TRBV28 and TRBJ2-7; tentatively, D is TRBD2 (5 bases). CDR3 length: 15 amino acids. Germline V CDR1 and CDR2: MDHEN, SYDVKM. CDR3 in DNA: TGTGCCAGCAGCTTATTTCCGGGAAAGACCTACGAGCAGTACTTC. The encoded protein is CASSLFPGKTYEQYF.

The CDR3 sequence: CASSDEGVLEAFF. The CDR3 DNA sequence: TGTGCCAGCAGTGATGAGGGGGTGTTGGAAGCTTTCTTT. This chain connects TRBV2 to TRBJ1-1, with TRBD1 as a possible D gene (6 bases). CDR3 length: 13 residues. Germline V CDR1 and CDR2: SNHLY, FYNNEI. The V end lost 3 bases, the J end lost 8 bases, and 13 bases lay between the germline ends.

V gene TRBV10-1 combines with J gene TRBJ1-6; tentative D call: TRBD1 (5 bases). The CDR3 loop spans 13 amino acids. CDR1 WNHNN and CDR2 SYGVQD come from the germline V gene (reference sequence). The V end lost 6 bases, the J end lost 8 bases, and 11 bases lay between the germline ends. The CDR3 DNA sequence: TGCGCCAGCAGAGCAGGGTACGATTCACCCCTCCACTTT. It specifies CASRAGYDSPLHF.

The chain is built from TRBV5-4 and TRBJ2-1; possible D gene TRBD1, 6 bases. CDR1 is SGHNT, CDR2 YYREEE, per germline (reference sequence). V lost 2 bases to trimming and J lost 10 bases, with 13 bases between them. This CDR3 is 13 amino acids long. This CDR3 reads CASSFSGVGEQFF. DNA of the CDR3: TGTGCCAGCAGCTTCTCAGGGGTAGGGGAGCAGTTCTTC.

The chain carries TRBV19 and TRBJ2-3; TRBD2 matches at 10 bases. The CDR3 is 14 residues long. Per the germline V gene, CDR1 is LNHDA and CDR2 is SQIVND (reference sequence). Trimming at V came to 5 bases and at J to 6 bases, leaving 5 bases not matched to a gene. The CDR3 loop is CASSVGLATDTQYF. CDR3 nucleotides: TGTGCCAGTAGTGTGGGACTAGCGACGGATACGCAGTATTTT.

The chain joins TRBV5-4 to TRBJ2-3; D possibly corresponds to TRBD1 (6 bases). Deletions cut 2 bases from V and 4 bases from J, with 14 bases between. CDR3 size: 15 residues. The germline V gene has CDR1 SGHNT and CDR2 YYREEE (reference sequence). The CDR3 nucleotides are TGTGCCAGCAGCTTCGACAGGCCTTTCCCAGATACGCAGTATTTT. Residues: CASSFDRPFPDTQYF.

V is TRBV7-8 and J is TRBJ1-1; 7 nucleotides agree with TRBD1. This CDR3 has 14 residues. Trimming took 4 bases from V and 2 from J; bases not matched to a gene: 4. Germline loops: CDR1 SGHVS, CDR2 FQNEAQ. This CDR3 is CASSSGTVNTEAFF. The CDR3 DNA reads TGTGCCAGCAGCTCAGGGACAGTCAACACTGAAGCTTTCTTT.

V usage is TRBV5-6 and J usage is TRBJ2-2, with D possibly being TRBD2 (6 bases). From germline, CDR1 is SGHDT and CDR2 YYEEEE. V was clipped by 4 bases and J by 4 bases, with 14 bases between them. The CDR3 consists of 15 residues. DNA for the CDR3: TGTGCCAGCAGCCTGGGACTCCCGGGCACCGGGGAGCTGTTTTTT. Its protein is CASSLGLPGTGELFF.

This sequence joins TRBV4-1 and TRBJ1-4; no firm D call. This CDR3 spans 16 amino acids. Germline values: CDR1 MGHRA, CDR2 YSYEKL. V lost 0 bases, J lost 7 bases, and 15 bases lay in between. In DNA form, the CDR3 reads TGCGCCAGCAGCCAAGATCCGGGTGAACGCGCTGAAAAACTGTTTTTT. This encodes CASSQDPGERAEKLFF.